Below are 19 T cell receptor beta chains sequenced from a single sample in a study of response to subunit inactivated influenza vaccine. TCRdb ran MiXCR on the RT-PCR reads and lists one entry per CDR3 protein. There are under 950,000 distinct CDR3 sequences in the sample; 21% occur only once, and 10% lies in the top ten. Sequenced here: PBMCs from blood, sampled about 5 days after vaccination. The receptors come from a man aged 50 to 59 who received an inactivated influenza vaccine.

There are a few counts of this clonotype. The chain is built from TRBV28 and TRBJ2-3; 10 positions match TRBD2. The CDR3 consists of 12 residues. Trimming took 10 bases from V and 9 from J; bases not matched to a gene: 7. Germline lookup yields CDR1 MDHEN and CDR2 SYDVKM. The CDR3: CANRKAGGTQYF. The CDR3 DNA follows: TGTGCCAACAGGAAAGCGGGAGGGACGCAGTATTTT.

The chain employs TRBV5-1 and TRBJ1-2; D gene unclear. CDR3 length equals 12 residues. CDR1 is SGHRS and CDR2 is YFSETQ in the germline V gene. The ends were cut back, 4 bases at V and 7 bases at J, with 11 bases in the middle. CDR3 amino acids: CASSPSDSGYTF. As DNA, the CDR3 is TGCGCCAGCAGCCCGTCGGATTCTGGCTACACCTTC.

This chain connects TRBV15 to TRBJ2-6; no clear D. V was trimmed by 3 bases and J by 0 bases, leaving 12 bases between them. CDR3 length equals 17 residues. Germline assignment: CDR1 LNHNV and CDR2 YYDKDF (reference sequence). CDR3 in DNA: TGTGCCACCAGCAGTAGGGTGATCAACTCTGGGGCCAACGTCCTGACTTTC. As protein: CATSSRVINSGANVLTF.

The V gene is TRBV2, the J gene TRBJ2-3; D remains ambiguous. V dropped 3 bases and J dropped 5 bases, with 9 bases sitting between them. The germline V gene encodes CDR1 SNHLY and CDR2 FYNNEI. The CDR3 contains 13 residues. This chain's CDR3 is CASSEGPLDTQYF. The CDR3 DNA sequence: TGTGCCAGCAGTGAGGGTCCCTTAGATACGCAGTATTTT.

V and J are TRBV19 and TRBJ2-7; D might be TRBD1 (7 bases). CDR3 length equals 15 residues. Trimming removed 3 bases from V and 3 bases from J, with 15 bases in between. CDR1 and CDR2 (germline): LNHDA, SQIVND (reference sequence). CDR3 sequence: CASSIRRGERYEQYF. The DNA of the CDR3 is TGTGCCAGTAGTATCCGCAGGGGGGAACGCTACGAGCAGTACTTC.

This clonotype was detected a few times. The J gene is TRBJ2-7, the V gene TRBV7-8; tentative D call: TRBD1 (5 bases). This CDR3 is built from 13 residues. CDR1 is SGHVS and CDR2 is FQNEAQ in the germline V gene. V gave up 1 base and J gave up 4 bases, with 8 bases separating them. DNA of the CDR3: TGTGCCAGCAGCTTAGGGACACATTACGAGCAGTACTTC. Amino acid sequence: CASSLGTHYEQYF.

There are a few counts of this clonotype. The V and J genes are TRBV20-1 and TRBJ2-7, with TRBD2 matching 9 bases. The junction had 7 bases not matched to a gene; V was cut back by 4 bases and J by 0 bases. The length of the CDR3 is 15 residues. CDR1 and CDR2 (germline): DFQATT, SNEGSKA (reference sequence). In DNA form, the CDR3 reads TGCAGTGCTAAAGATAGCGGGAGATCCTCCTACGAGCAGTACTTC. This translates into CSAKDSGRSSYEQYF.

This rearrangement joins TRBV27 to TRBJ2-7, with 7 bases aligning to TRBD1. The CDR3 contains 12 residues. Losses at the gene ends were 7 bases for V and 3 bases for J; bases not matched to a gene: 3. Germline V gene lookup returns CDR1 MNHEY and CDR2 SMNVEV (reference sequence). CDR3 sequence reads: CASTDRFYEQYF. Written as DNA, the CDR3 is TGTGCCAGCACGGACAGGTTCTACGAGCAGTACTTC.

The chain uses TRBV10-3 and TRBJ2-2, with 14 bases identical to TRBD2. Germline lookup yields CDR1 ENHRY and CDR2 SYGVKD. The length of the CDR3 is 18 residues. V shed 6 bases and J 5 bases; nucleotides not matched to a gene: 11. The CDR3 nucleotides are TGTGCCATCAGCCAGATCCGACTAGCGGGAGGGTCGACCGGGGAGCTGTTTTTT. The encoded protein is CAISQIRLAGGSTGELFF.

The CDR3 loop is CASTSFPPGNTGELFF. In DNA form, the CDR3 reads TGTGCCAGCACCTCTTTCCCCCCGGGGAACACCGGGGAGCTGTTTTTT. The rearrangement uses TRBV5-5 and TRBJ2-2; no clear D gene. The CDR3 runs to 16 residues. Germline V CDR1 and CDR2: SGHKS, YYEKEE (reference sequence). V was cut by 6 bases and J by 1 base, with 16 bases left in between. Variable domain in full (rest from reference TRBV5-5 and TRBJ2-2): DAGVTQSPTHLIKTRGQQVTLRCSPISGHKSVSWYQQVLGQGPQFIFQYYEKEERGRGNFPDRFSARQFPNYSSELNVNALLLGDSALYLCASTSFPPGNTGELFFGEGSRLTVL.

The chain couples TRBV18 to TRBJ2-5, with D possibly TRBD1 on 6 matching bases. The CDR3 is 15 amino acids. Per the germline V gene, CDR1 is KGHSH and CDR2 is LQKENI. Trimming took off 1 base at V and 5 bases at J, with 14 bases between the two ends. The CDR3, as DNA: TGTGCCAGCTCACCACAATACAGGGCCGGGGAGACCCAGTACTTC. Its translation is CASSPQYRAGETQYF.

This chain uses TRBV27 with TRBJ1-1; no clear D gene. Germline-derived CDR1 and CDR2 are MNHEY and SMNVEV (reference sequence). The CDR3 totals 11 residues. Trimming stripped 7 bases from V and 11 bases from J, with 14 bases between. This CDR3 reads CASNSVGKAFF. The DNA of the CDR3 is TGTGCCAGCAATTCGGTAGGGAAGGCTTTCTTT.

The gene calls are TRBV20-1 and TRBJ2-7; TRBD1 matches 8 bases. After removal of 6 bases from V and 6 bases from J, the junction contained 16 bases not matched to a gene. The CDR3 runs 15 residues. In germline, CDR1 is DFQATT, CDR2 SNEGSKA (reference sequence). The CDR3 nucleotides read TGCAGTGCAACGGCGAGTGACAGGGGATTGCGCGAGCAGTACTTC. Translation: CSATASDRGLREQYF.

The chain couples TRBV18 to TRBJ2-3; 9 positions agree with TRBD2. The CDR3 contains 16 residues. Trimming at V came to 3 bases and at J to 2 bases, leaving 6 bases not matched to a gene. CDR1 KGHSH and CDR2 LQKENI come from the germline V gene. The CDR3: CASSPGLALVTDTQYF. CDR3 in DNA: TGTGCCAGCTCACCCGGACTAGCGCTTGTCACAGATACGCAGTATTTT.

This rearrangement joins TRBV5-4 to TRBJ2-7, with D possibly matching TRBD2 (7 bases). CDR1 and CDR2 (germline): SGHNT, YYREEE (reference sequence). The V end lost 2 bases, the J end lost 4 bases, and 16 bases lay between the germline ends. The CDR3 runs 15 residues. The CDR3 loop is CASSLIGGLTYEQYF. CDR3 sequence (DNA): TGTGCCAGCAGCTTAATCGGGGGGCTGACGTACGAGCAGTACTTC.

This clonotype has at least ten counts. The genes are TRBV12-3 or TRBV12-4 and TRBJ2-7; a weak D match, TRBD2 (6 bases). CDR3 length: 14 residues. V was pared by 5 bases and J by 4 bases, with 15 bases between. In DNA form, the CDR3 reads TGTGCCAGCAGTCTGGAGGGCAGATTATACGAGCAGTACTTC. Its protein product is CASSLEGRLYEQYF.

CDR3 sequence (DNA): TGCAGTGCTAGAGCAGGCGACAGGGTAACCGAGCAGTACTTC. This codes for CSARAGDRVTEQYF. The genes are TRBV20-1 and TRBJ2-7; TRBD1 matches at 7 bases. The CDR3 sequence is 14 residues long. The trim removed 1 base at V and 6 bases at J, leaving 9 bases unmatched. CDR1 and CDR2 (germline): DFQATT, SNEGSKA (reference sequence).

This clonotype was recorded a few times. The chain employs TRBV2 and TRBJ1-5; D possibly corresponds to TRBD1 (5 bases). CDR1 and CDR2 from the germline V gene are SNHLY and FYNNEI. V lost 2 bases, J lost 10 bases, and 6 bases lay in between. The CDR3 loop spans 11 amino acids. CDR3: CASSEQGPQHF. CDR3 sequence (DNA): TGTGCCAGCAGTGAACAGGGACCCCAGCATTTT.

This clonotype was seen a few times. The CDR3, as DNA: TGTGCCAGCAGTCCCCTCGGGGTCCCTAGCGGGGGACGAGATACGCAGTATTTT. This codes for CASSPLGVPSGGRDTQYF. The V call is TRBV28, the J call TRBJ2-3; 10 bases fit TRBD2. The junction had 16 bases not matched to a gene; V was cut back by 5 bases and J by 5 bases. The germline gives CDR1 MDHEN, CDR2 SYDVKM. The CDR3 is 18 residues long. The whole variable domain, remainder taken from reference TRBV28 and TRBJ2-3, is DVKVTQSSRYLVKRTGEKVFLECVQDMDHENMFWYRQDPGLGLRLIYFSYDVKMKEKGDIPEGYSVSREKKERFSLILESASTNQTSMYLCASSPLGVPSGGRDTQYFGPGTRLTVL.